Below, 32 T cell receptor beta chains from the same sample are listed, as sequenced in a study of shared clonotypes between healthy human individuals. Repertoires were generated with immunoSEQ multiplex PCR, while TCRdb's copy carries only in-frame clones and drops some. The profile shows millions of clones, approximately 95% of them singletons. The sequencing sample was made of naive CD4+ T cells from PBMCs. This sample's subset: CD45RA+ positively selected. The receptors were gathered from a young man in good health. Some clones in this sample may be carry-over from other donors' samples.

This chain links TRBV6-1 with TRBJ1-5; possibly TRBD1 for D (5 bases). Germline V lookup: CDR1 MNHNS, CDR2 SASEGT. The V end was cut by 5 bases, the J end by 6 bases, with 8 bases between. This CDR3 contains 12 residues. The CDR3 here is CASSQGSQPQHF. The CDR3 DNA is TGTGCCAGCAGTCAGGGAAGTCAGCCCCAGCATTTT.

On this clone: This same CDR3 is encoded by further DNA sequences in the sample. The V call is TRBV29-1, the J call TRBJ2-3; D gene uncertain. The germline gives CDR1 SQVTM, CDR2 ANQGSEA. This CDR3 spans 13 amino acids. Trimming took off 6 bases at V and 0 bases at J, with 10 bases between the two ends. The CDR3 spells CSVAPDSTDTQYF. The DNA of the CDR3 is TGCAGCGTCGCCCCGGACAGCACAGATACGCAGTATTTT.

The rearrangement uses TRBV27 and TRBJ2-2, with 8 bases matching TRBD1. The J segment lost 0 bases and the V segment lost 6 bases, leaving 6 bases of the junction unmatched. The CDR3 spans 16 residues. The V gene's germline CDR1 is MNHEY and CDR2 SMNVEV (reference sequence). The CDR3 DNA follows: TGTGCCAGCAGCATGGACAGGGCCCCGAACACCGGGGAGCTGTTTTTT. It codes for CASSMDRAPNTGELFF.

Comments on this clone: Other DNA sequences in the same sample also yield this CDR3. This sequence joins TRBV9 and TRBJ1-3; D unresolved. CDR1 SGDLS and CDR2 YYNGEE come from the germline V gene. The CDR3 covers 14 residues. Trimming took 0 bases from V and 4 from J, leaving 8 bases between them. The CDR3 DNA follows: TGTGCCAGCAGCGTAGAGCCTGGGGGAAACACCATATATTTT. Translation: CASSVEPGGNTIYF.

The CDR3 DNA is TGTGCCAGCAGCCCTAGGGGGGAGAGTAGAGATGAGCAGTTCTTC. As protein: CASSPRGESRDEQFF. The V and J genes are TRBV9 and TRBJ2-1; D is perhaps TRBD1 or TRBD2 (6 bases each). Trimming stripped 4 bases from V and 8 bases from J, with 19 bases between. CDR1 and CDR2 (germline): SGDLS, YYNGEE. The CDR3 extends over 15 amino acids.

In this sample, this clone turned up once. The chain couples TRBV28 to TRBJ2-7; TRBD2 aligns across 9 bases. CDR3 length: 15 amino acids. The V and J ends lost 2 bases and 0 bases, in that order; junction bases with no gene match: 2. Per germline, CDR1 MDHEN and CDR2 SYDVKM. The CDR3 here is CASSLILAGSYEQYF. The CDR3 nucleotides read TGTGCCAGCAGTTTAATACTAGCGGGCTCCTACGAGCAGTACTTC.

About this clone itself: The identical CDR3 is also encoded by other nucleotide sequences in the sample. This sequence joins TRBV7-2 and TRBJ2-1; 11 nucleotides line up with TRBD2. The CDR3 is 15 amino acids. CDR1 SGHTA and CDR2 FQGNSA come from the germline V gene. Trimming removed 5 bases from V and 7 bases from J; junction bases left unmatched: 7. As DNA, the CDR3 is TGTGCCAGCAGCCCTCCGGCTAGCGGGAGGAATGAGCAGTTCTTC. It translates to CASSPPASGRNEQFF.

This clone was observed once. This sequence joins TRBV5-4 and TRBJ1-4; a possible D gene is TRBD1 (6 bases). This CDR3 has 15 residues. V shed 4 bases and J shed 0 bases, with 10 bases lying between them. From germline, CDR1 is SGHNT and CDR2 YYREEE (reference sequence). The CDR3 coding sequence is TGTGCCAGCAGCCGGGGGGGGCCAACTAATGAAAAACTGTTTTTT. As protein: CASSRGGPTNEKLFF.

The chain combines TRBV7-2 with TRBJ1-5; no definite D call. Germline CDR1 reads SGHTA; CDR2 reads FQGNSA. CDR3 length: 15 residues. The ends were cut back, 3 bases at V and 5 bases at J, with 14 bases in the middle. CDR3 DNA: TGTGCCAGCAGCTTGTTGGAGGGAAGTCATCAGCCCCAGCATTTT. Protein: CASSLLEGSHQPQHF.

This clone was counted once. The chain has TRBV7-2 and TRBJ2-3, with D perhaps matching TRBD1 or TRBD2 (5 bases each). The CDR3 runs to 16 residues. V was pared by 1 base and J by 4 bases, with 15 bases between. Germline V lookup: CDR1 SGHTA, CDR2 FQGNSA. Here the CDR3 reads CASSLVGTVRADTQYF. For the CDR3, the DNA is TGTGCCAGCAGCTTAGTTGGGACCGTGAGGGCAGATACGCAGTATTTT.

CDR3 coding DNA: TGTGCCAGCAGGGCCCCAACTGAAGCTTTCTTT. Translating it yields CASRAPTEAFF. This sequence joins TRBV28 and TRBJ1-1; D not certain. The CDR3 covers 11 residues. Germline CDR1 and CDR2: MDHEN and SYDVKM. The V gene lost 6 bases and the J gene lost 5 bases, with 7 bases spanning the gap.

The rearrangement joins TRBV28 to TRBJ2-7, with TRBD2 matching over 9 bases. This CDR3 region has 16 residues. J gave up 4 bases and V 4 bases, and 11 bases lay outside the gene matches. CDR1 and CDR2 (germline): MDHEN, SYDVKM. In DNA, the CDR3 is TGTGCCAGCAGTTCCAGCGGGAGGTCCTTGGGGTACGAGCAGTACTTC. Amino acids: CASSSSGRSLGYEQYF.

The V call is TRBV15, the J call TRBJ2-7; 10 bases line up with TRBD2. The germline V gene encodes CDR1 LNHNV and CDR2 YYDKDF (reference sequence). V trimming: 0 bases; J trimming: 2 bases; junction bases outside the gene matches: 4. CDR3 length: 16 amino acids. CDR3 bases: TGTGCCACCAGCAGAGATAGACTAGCGGGCGCCTACGAGCAGTACTTC. This sequence encodes CATSRDRLAGAYEQYF.

The gene calls are TRBV4-2 and TRBJ1-3; D ambiguous. V lost 4 bases and J lost 0, with 13 bases in between. Germline values: CDR1 LGHNA, CDR2 YNFKEQ. This CDR3 is built from 16 residues. CDR3 nucleotide sequence: TGTGCCAGCAGCCCCCGTCTCGCTGCCTCTGGAAACACCATATATTTT. It codes for CASSPRLAASGNTIYF.

The chain has TRBV5-1 and TRBJ2-3, with D uncertain. Germline V gene data show CDR1 as SGHRS and CDR2 as YFSETQ. Trimming took off 2 bases at V and 6 bases at J, with 10 bases between the two ends. This CDR3 spans 13 amino acids. The CDR3: CASSFDSRDTQYF. In nucleotides, the CDR3 is TGCGCCAGCAGCTTTGACTCCCGGGATACGCAGTATTTT.

This chain joins TRBV30 and TRBJ1-2; unclear D gene. The germline V gene encodes CDR1 GTSNPN and CDR2 SVGIG (reference sequence). V dropped 4 bases and J dropped 0 bases, with 15 bases sitting between them. The CDR3 has 15 residues. The CDR3 DNA sequence: TGTGCCTGGATGAACGGAGGATTCCCTAACTATGGCTACACCTTC. As protein: CAWMNGGFPNYGYTF.

The chain has TRBV7-3 and TRBJ2-4; TRBD1 matches 7 bases. V lost 4 bases, J lost 4 bases, and 13 bases stayed unmatched. Germline CDR1 is SGHTA and CDR2 is FQGTGA. The CDR3 totals 17 residues. As DNA, the CDR3 is TGTGCCAGCAGCTCCGACGGAAGACAGGGCTGGAAAAACATTCAGTACTTC. Its translation is CASSSDGRQGWKNIQYF.

The chain uses TRBV7-3 and TRBJ2-3; 9 positions match TRBD1. This CDR3 is built from 17 residues. In germline, CDR1 is SGHTA, CDR2 FQGTGA. V shed 1 base and J 6 bases; nucleotides not matched to a gene: 11. This CDR3 is CASSLRGTGTEKDTQYF. The CDR3 DNA reads TGTGCCAGCAGCTTAAGAGGGACAGGGACAGAGAAGGATACGCAGTATTTT.

V gene TRBV13 combines with J gene TRBJ1-2; no clear D. V lost 2 bases to trimming and J lost 4 bases, with 8 bases between them. Germline V gene sequence: CDR1 PRHDT, CDR2 FYEKMQ (reference sequence). The CDR3 is made up of 13 amino acids. This CDR3 reads CASSLTRTYGYTF. For the CDR3, the DNA is TGTGCCAGCAGCTTAACCAGAACCTATGGCTACACCTTC.

V gene TRBV10-3 combines with J gene TRBJ2-1; D may be TRBD2 (5 bases). The CDR3 runs 14 residues. V was cut by 5 bases and J by 0 bases, with 8 bases left in between. From germline, CDR1 is ENHRY and CDR2 SYGVKD. CDR3 coding DNA: TGTGCCATCAGTAGCGGAAACTCCTACAATGAGCAGTTCTTC. Amino acids: CAISSGNSYNEQFF.

This chain joins TRBV2 and TRBJ1-2; no clear D. Trimming took 8 bases from V and 4 from J, leaving 14 bases between them. Germline-derived CDR1 and CDR2 are SNHLY and FYNNEI. The CDR3 runs to 13 residues. CDR3 amino acids: CASLHQERYGYTF. The CDR3 DNA sequence: TGTGCCAGCCTACACCAGGAGCGCTATGGCTACACCTTC.

This clone came up once. The chain employs TRBV7-9 and TRBJ1-1; D is ambiguous. V was pared by 5 bases and J by 0 bases, with 7 bases between. The CDR3 length is 13 residues. CDR1 and CDR2 (germline): SEHNR, FQNEAQ (reference sequence). CDR3 sequence (DNA): TGTGCCAGCAGCGGGCGAATGAACACTGAAGCTTTCTTT. It translates to CASSGRMNTEAFF.

This chain links TRBV30 with TRBJ2-2; TRBD1 agrees at 8 bases. The CDR3 extends over 16 amino acids. V lost 3 bases to trimming and J lost 6 bases; unmatched junction nucleotides: 12. The germline V gene encodes CDR1 GTSNPN and CDR2 SVGIG (reference sequence). In DNA, the CDR3 is TGTGCCTGGAGCGCTATGACAGGGGTGGGATCCGGGGAGCTGTTTTTT. As protein: CAWSAMTGVGSGELFF.

The table lists this clone with a few counts. The sample has other DNA sequences that encode this CDR3 too. This rearrangement joins TRBV5-1 to TRBJ1-1, with 7 bases identical to TRBD1. There are 13 residues in the CDR3. The germline gives CDR1 SGHRS, CDR2 YFSETQ. J lost 1 base, V lost 4 bases, and 1 base had no gene match. Here the CDR3 DNA reads TGCGCCAGCAGCCCAGGGGGGAACACTGAAGCTTTCTTT. Protein product: CASSPGGNTEAFF.

The rearrangement joins TRBV2 to TRBJ2-1, with TRBD2 as a possible D gene (5 bases). V gave up 6 bases and J gave up 4 bases, with 16 bases separating them. Germline CDR1 and CDR2: SNHLY and FYNNEI. The CDR3 is made up of 15 amino acids. CDR3 nucleotides: TGTGCCAGCAGCATTTCCCCAGCGGAATACAATGAGCAGTTCTTC. Residues: CASSISPAEYNEQFF.

Written as DNA, the CDR3 is TGTGCCAGCAGCGTAACCCTGGGAAGAGAGACCCAGTACTTC. It codes for CASSVTLGRETQYF. The chain employs TRBV27 and TRBJ2-5; D unresolved. Germline CDR1 reads MNHEY; CDR2 reads SMNVEV (reference sequence). The CDR3 contains 14 residues. Trimming pared 6 bases from V and 4 bases from J, leaving 15 bases between.

This clone has a handful of counts. The V and J genes are TRBV2 and TRBJ1-5; D not resolved. Germline CDR1 reads SNHLY; CDR2 reads FYNNEI. V was shortened by 8 bases and J by 3 bases, with 14 bases between the two germline ends. This CDR3 is 14 amino acids long. CDR3 protein: CASVEISANQPQHF. The CDR3 DNA follows: TGTGCCAGCGTCGAAATTTCGGCCAATCAGCCCCAGCATTTT.

This chain uses TRBV5-4 with TRBJ2-1; the match to TRBD2 covers 11 bases. Germline CDR1 SGHNT, CDR2 YYREEE (reference sequence). The CDR3 is 16 amino acids. V lost 1 base to trimming and J lost 8 bases; unmatched junction nucleotides: 8. The CDR3 sequence: CASSLRLAGSGDEQFF. CDR3 coding DNA: TGTGCCAGCAGCTTGAGACTAGCGGGATCAGGCGATGAGCAGTTCTTC.

In this sample, this clone turned up a few times. The chain joins TRBV5-6 to TRBJ1-5, with 8 bases fitting TRBD1. V lost 3 bases to trimming and J lost 6 bases; unmatched junction nucleotides: 8. The CDR3 is 15 residues long. Germline loops: CDR1 SGHDT, CDR2 YYEEEE. CDR3 sequence (DNA): TGTGCCAGCAGCTCCGCAGGACAGGGTAGTCAGCCCCAGCATTTT. Amino acid sequence: CASSSAGQGSQPQHF.

The chain has TRBV7-9 and TRBJ2-7, with D tentatively TRBD2 (5 bases). V lost 1 base to trimming and J lost 7 bases, with 14 bases between them. The CDR3 is 14 residues long. The germline V gene has CDR1 SEHNR and CDR2 FQNEAQ (reference sequence). Written as DNA, the CDR3 is TGTGCCAGCAGCTTAGGCGGCGGGTTGTGGGAGCAGTACTTC. Protein product: CASSLGGGLWEQYF.

The chain uses TRBV5-4 and TRBJ1-2, with 11 bases matching TRBD1. The CDR3 runs 12 residues. The V gene's germline CDR1 is SGHNT and CDR2 YYREEE (reference sequence). The J segment lost 8 bases and the V segment lost 3 bases, leaving 0 bases of the junction unmatched. CDR3 region: CASSWTGGGYTF. The CDR3 DNA reads TGTGCCAGCAGCTGGACAGGGGGCGGCTACACCTTC.

The V call is TRBV18, the J call TRBJ2-5; tentative D call: TRBD1 (6 bases). Germline-derived CDR1 and CDR2 are KGHSH and LQKENI. This CDR3 comprises 16 residues. V gave up 3 bases and J gave up 6 bases, with 20 bases separating them. DNA for the CDR3: TGTGCCAGCTCACCGCCGTCCGGTGGGCAGGGGAAGACCCAGTACTTC. The encoded protein is CASSPPSGGQGKTQYF.